This T cell receptor beta chain was found in a study of blood T cell repertoires in COVID-19. This clone was seen once. Sequenced by immunoSEQ multiplex PCR; TCRdb stores in-frame clones only, minus some. Among more than 150,000 clones, 65% to 90% were seen once, and the ten largest hold around 8.3%. Trimming removed 6 bases at V and 7 bases at J, with 19 bases between. CDR1 and CDR2 (germline): MDHEN, SYDVKM. The CDR3 runs to 15 residues. This clonotype was sampled from a man aged 55 to 70 with acute or convalescent COVID-19. V and J are TRBV28 and TRBJ2-1; D is possibly TRBD1 (5 bases). The material sequenced was peripheral blood. CDR3 coding DNA: TGTGCCAGCAGCCCCGTAGGGGCCCTTAGGAATGAGCAGTTCTTC. Protein: CASSPVGALRNEQFF.